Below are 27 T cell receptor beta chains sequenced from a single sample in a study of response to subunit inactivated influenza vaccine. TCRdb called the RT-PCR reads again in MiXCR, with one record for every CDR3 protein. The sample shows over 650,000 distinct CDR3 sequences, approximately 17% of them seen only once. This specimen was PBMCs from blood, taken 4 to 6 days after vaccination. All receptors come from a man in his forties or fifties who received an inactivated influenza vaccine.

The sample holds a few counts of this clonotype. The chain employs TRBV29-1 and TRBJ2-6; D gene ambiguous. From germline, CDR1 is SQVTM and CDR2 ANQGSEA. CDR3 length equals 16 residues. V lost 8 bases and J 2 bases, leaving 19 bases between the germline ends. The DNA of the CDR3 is TGCAGCACGCTAGGGTCCATAGGTACTGGGGCCAACGTCCTGACTTTC. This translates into CSTLGSIGTGANVLTF.

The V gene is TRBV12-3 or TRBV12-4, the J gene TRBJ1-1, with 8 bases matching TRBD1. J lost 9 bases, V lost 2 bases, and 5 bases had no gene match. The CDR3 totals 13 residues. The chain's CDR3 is CASSLRARGQAFF. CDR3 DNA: TGTGCCAGCAGTTTAAGGGCCAGGGGGCAAGCTTTCTTT.

CDR3 sequence (DNA): TGCGCCAGCAGCCATGATCGGGGTACGCAGTATTTT. Translation gives CASSHDRGTQYF. J is TRBJ2-3 and V is TRBV4-3, with a possible D match to TRBD2 (5 bases). Trimming pared 3 bases from V and 8 bases from J, leaving 9 bases between. Germline V lookup: CDR1 LGHNA, CDR2 YSLEER. CDR3 size: 12 residues.

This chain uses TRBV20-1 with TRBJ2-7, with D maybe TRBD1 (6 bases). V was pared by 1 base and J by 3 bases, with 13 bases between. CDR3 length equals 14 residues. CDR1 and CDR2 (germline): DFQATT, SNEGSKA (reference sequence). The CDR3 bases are TGCAGTGCTAGAGGGCAGGGGACGAACTACGAGCAGTACTTC. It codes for CSARGQGTNYEQYF.

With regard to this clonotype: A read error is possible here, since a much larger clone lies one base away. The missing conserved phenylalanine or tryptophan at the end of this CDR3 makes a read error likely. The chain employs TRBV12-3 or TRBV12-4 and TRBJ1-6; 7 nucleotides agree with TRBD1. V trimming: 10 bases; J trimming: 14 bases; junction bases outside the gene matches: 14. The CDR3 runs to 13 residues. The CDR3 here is CATRGTVSGTLHV. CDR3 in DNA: TGTGCCACCAGGGGGACAGTAAGTGGGACCCTCCACGTT.

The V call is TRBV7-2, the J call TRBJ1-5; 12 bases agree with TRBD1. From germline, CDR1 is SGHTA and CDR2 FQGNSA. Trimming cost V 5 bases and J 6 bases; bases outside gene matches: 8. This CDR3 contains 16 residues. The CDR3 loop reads CASSPDRDRGPQPQHF. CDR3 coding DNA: TGTGCCAGCAGCCCAGACCGGGACAGGGGGCCTCAGCCCCAGCATTTT.

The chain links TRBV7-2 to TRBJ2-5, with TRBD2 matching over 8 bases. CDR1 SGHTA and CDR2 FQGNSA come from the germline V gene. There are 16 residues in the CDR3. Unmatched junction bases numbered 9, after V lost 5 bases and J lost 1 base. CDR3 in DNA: TGTGCCAGCAGCGCAGCGGGGGCGGGGGCCCAAGAGACCCAGTACTTC. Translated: CASSAAGAGAQETQYF.

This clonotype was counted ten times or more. The CDR3 sequence is CASSPDNRRYTEAFF. The CDR3 nucleotides read TGCGCCAGCAGCCCCGACAATAGACGGTACACTGAAGCTTTCTTT. J is TRBJ1-1 and V is TRBV5-1; D remains unclear. CDR3 length: 15 amino acids. V dropped 4 bases and J dropped 3 bases, with 16 bases sitting between them. Germline V gene lookup returns CDR1 SGHRS and CDR2 YFSETQ.

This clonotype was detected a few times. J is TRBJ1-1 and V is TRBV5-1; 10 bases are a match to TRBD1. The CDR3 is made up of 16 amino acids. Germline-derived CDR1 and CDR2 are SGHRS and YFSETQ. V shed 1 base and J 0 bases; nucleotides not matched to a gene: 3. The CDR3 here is CASSLWGQGMNTEAFF. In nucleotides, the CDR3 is TGCGCCAGCAGCTTGTGGGGACAGGGGATGAACACTGAAGCTTTCTTT.

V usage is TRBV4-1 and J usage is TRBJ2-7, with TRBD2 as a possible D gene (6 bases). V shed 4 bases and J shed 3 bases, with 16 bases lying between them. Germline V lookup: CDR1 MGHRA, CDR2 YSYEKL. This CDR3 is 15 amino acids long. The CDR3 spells CASSPSLGGYYEQYF. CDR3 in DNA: TGCGCCAGCAGCCCCTCTTTGGGGGGTTACTACGAGCAGTACTTC.

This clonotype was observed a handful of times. The CDR3 loop reads CASSGQGRISYNEQFF. DNA of the CDR3: TGTGCCAGCAGTGGACAGGGGAGAATATCCTACAATGAGCAGTTCTTC. The V call is TRBV7-9, the J call TRBJ2-1; TRBD1 agrees at 9 bases. Germline CDR1 is SEHNR and CDR2 is FQNEAQ (reference sequence). The V and J ends lost 6 bases and 1 base, in that order; junction bases with no gene match: 7. The CDR3 runs to 16 residues.

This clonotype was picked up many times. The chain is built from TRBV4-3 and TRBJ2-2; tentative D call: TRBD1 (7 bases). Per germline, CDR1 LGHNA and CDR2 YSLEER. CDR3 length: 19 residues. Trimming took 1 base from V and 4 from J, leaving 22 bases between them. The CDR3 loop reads CASSQVRFMEGQPTGELFF. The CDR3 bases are TGCGCCAGCAGCCAAGTCCGATTCATGGAGGGACAGCCCACCGGGGAGCTGTTTTTT.

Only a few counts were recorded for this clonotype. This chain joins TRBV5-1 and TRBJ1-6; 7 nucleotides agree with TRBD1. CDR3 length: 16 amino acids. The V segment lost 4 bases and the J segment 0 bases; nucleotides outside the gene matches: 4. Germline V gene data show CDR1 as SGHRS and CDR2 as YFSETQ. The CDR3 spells CASSQRDSSYNSPLHF. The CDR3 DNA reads TGCGCCAGCAGCCAACGGGACAGCTCCTATAATTCACCCCTCCACTTT.

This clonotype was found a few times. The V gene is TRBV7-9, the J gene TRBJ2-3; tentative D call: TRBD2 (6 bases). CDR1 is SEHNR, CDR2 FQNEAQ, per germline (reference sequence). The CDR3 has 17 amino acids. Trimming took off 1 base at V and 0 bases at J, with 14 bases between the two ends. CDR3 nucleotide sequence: TGTGCCAGCAGCTTAGTACTAGCCGGTACTAGCACAGATACGCAGTATTTT. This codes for CASSLVLAGTSTDTQYF.

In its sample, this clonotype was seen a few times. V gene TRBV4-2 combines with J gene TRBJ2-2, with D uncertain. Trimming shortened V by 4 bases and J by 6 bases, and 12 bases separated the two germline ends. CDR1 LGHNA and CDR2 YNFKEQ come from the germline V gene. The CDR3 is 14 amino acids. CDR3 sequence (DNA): TGTGCCAGCAGCCGCCGATCAGACGCCGGGGAGCTGTTTTTT. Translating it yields CASSRRSDAGELFF.

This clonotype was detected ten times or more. The CDR3 loop is CASRPDTGELFF. In DNA form, the CDR3 reads TGTGCCAGCAGGCCTGACACCGGGGAGCTGTTTTTT. The V call is TRBV12-3 or TRBV12-4, the J call TRBJ2-2; no clear D gene. The CDR3 totals 12 residues. V was clipped by 6 bases and J by 3 bases, with 5 bases between them.

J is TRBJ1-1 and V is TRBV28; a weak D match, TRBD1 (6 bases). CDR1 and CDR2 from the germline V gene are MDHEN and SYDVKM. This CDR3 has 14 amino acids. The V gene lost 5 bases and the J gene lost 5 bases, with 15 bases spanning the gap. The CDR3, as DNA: TGTGCCAGCAGTCGGGGCAGGGGAGGTACTGAAGCTTTCTTT. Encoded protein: CASSRGRGGTEAFF.

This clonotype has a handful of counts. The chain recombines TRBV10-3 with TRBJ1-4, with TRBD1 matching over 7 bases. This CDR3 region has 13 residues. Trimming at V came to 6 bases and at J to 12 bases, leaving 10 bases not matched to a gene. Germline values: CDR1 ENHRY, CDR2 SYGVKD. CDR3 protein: CAISRWQGEELFF. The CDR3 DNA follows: TGTGCCATCAGCAGGTGGCAGGGGGAAGAACTGTTTTTT.

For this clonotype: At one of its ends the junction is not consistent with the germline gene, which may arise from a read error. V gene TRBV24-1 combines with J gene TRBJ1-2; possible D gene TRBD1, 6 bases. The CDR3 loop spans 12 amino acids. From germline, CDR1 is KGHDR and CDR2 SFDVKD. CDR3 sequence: CVTSGQNYGYTF. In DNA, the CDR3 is TGTGTCACCAGTGGACAGAACTATGGCTACACCTTC.

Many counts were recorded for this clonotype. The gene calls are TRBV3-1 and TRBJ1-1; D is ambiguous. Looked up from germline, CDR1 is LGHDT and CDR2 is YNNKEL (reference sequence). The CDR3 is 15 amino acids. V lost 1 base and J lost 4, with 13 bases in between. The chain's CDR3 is CASSQVIPVGTEAFF. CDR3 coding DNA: TGTGCCAGCAGCCAAGTTATCCCGGTCGGCACTGAAGCTTTCTTT.

The CDR3 nucleotides read TGTGCCAGCAGCTTGGGGGACACCCACACCGGGGAGCTGTTTTTT. Protein: CASSLGDTHTGELFF. The rearrangement uses TRBV9 and TRBJ2-2, with D possibly being TRBD1 (6 bases). V shed 4 bases and J shed 3 bases, with 13 bases lying between them. This CDR3 is built from 15 residues. Germline V CDR1 and CDR2: SGDLS, YYNGEE. The complete variable domain, with remaining parts taken from reference TRBV9 and TRBJ2-2, reads DSGVTQTPKHLITATGQRVTLRCSPRSGDLSVYWYQQSLDQGLQFLIQYYNGEERAKGNILERFSAQQFPDLHSELNLSSLELGDSALYFCASSLGDTHTGELFFGEGSRLTVL.

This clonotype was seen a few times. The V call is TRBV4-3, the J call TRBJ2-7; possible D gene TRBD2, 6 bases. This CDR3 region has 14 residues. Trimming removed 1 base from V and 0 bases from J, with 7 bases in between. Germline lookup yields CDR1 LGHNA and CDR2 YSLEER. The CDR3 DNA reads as TGCGCCAGCAGCCAAGGGGACTTCTCCTACGAGCAGTACTTC. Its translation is CASSQGDFSYEQYF.

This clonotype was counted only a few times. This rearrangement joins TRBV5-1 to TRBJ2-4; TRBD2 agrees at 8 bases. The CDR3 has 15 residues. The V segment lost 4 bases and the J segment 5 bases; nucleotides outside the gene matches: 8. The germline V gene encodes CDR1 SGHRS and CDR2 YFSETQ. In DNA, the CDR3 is TGCGCCAGCAGCCCCGTGGCAGCGGGGGAAAACATTCAGTACTTC. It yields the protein CASSPVAAGENIQYF.

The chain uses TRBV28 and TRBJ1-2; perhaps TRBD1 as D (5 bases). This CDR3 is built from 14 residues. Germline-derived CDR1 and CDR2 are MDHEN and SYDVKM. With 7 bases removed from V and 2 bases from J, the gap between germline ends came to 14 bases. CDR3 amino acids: CASNGPGRNYGYTF. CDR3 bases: TGTGCCAGCAACGGACCAGGGAGAAACTATGGCTACACCTTC.

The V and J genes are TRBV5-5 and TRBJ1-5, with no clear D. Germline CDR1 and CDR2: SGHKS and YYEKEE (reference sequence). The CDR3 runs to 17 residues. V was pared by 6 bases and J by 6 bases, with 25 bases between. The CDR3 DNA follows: TGTGCCAGCACCATGACTCCTACGGACCGAGCAGGTCAGCCCCAGCATTTT. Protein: CASTMTPTDRAGQPQHF.

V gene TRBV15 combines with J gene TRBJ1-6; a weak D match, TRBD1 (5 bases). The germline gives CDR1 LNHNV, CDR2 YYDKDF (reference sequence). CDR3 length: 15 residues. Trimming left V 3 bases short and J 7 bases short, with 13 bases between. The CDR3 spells CATSRDKGPNSPLHF. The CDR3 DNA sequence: TGTGCCACCAGCAGGGACAAGGGACCGAATTCACCCCTCCACTTT.

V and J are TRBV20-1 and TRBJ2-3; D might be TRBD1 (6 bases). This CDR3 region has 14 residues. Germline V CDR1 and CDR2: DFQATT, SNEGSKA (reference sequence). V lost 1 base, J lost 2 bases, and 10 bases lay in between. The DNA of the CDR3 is TGCAGTGCTAGAGTTGGGGGCCCCACAGATACGCAGTATTTT. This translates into CSARVGGPTDTQYF.